This T cell receptor beta chain comes out of a study of a mutant IDH1 vaccine in newly diagnosed glioma. Study-wide background: Vaccinations were initiated 4-6 weeks following radiotherapy alone, or were given together with temozolomide cycles. Standard pretreatment was either radiotherapy, temozolomide, or, for most, radiochemotherapy with temozolomide.

This clone was seen only a few times. Its matching antigen is unknown. The method was immunoSEQ multiplex PCR; TCRdb's version includes in-frame clones alone and lacks a portion of them. The repertoire consists of around 130,000 clones, with about four fifths occurring once and the leading ten covering approximately 5%. The sample's time point: week 11, during vaccination. With topical imiquimod, each dose of the vaccine consisted of 300 ug of mutant IDH1 20-mer peptide. In every donor, the tumor was a new WHO grade 3 or 4 IDH1-mutant, ATRX-lost astrocytoma. The source is a man aged 40-49 years with glioma. The material was PBMCs, obtained from a glioma patient whose treatment included an IDH1 peptide vaccine.

The CDR3 loop reads CASSTRDSGTDTQYF. The CDR3 DNA sequence: TGTGCCAGCAGCACGCGGGACAGCGGCACAGATACGCAGTATTTT. The chain joins TRBV7-9 to TRBJ2-3; D may be TRBD1 (7 bases). This CDR3 region has 15 residues. Per germline, CDR1 SEHNR and CDR2 FQNEAQ (reference sequence). V dropped 5 bases and J dropped 1 base, with 13 bases sitting between them. Full variable domain (outside the CDR3, taken from reference TRBV7-9 and TRBJ2-3): DTGVSQNPRHKITKRGQNVTFRCDPISEHNRLYWYRQTLGQGPEFLTYFQNEAQLEKSRLLSDRFSAERPKGSFSTLEIQRTEQGDSAMYLCASSTRDSGTDTQYFGPGTRLTVL.